These 10 T cell receptor beta chains were sequenced from one sample in a study of blood T cell repertoires in COVID-19. Clones were read by immunoSEQ multiplex PCR, and TCRdb kept only the in-frame ones, dropping some. The sample lists 300,000 to 400,000 clones; 89% were seen once. Sample: PBMCs or T cells enriched from blood (not recorded which). The receptors stem from a man between 60 and 75 years old who had recovered from COVID-19.

V gene TRBV5-4 combines with J gene TRBJ2-7, with TRBD2 matching over 14 bases. The CDR3 runs to 18 residues. The germline CDR1 and CDR2 sequences are SGHNT and YYREEE (reference sequence). The V segment lost 0 bases and the J segment 1 base; nucleotides outside the gene matches: 6. CDR3 bases: TGTGCCAGCAGCTTGGATGGACTAGCGGGAGGCAGGTCCTACGAGCAGTACTTC. This encodes CASSLDGLAGGRSYEQYF.

Remarks on this clone: Other DNA sequences in the same sample also yield this CDR3. The rearrangement links TRBV6-1 to TRBJ1-1; D is perhaps TRBD1 (6 bases). Germline V CDR1 and CDR2: MNHNS, SASEGT. The V end lost 0 bases, the J end lost 2 bases, and 7 bases lay between the germline ends. This CDR3 spans 14 amino acids. The CDR3 loop is CASSEAGGNTEAFF. CDR3 DNA: TGTGCCAGCAGTGAAGCAGGGGGTAACACTGAAGCTTTCTTT.

In DNA, the CDR3 is TGTGCCACCACGGGACTGGAGATGTACGAGCAGTACTTC. It is translated as CATTGLEMYEQYF. The rearrangement joins TRBV6-5 to TRBJ2-7; weak D call: TRBD2 (6 bases). Germline V gene lookup returns CDR1 MNHEY and CDR2 SVGAGI. CDR3 length equals 13 residues. V was clipped by 10 bases and J by 4 bases, with 17 bases between them.

This chain connects TRBV7-9 to TRBJ2-5; no reliable D call. The CDR3 runs to 12 residues. V lost 1 base to trimming and J lost 5 bases, with 5 bases between them. Germline CDR1 SEHNR, CDR2 FQNEAQ (reference sequence). This chain's CDR3 is CASSLVDETQYF. For the CDR3, the DNA is TGTGCCAGCAGCTTAGTAGATGAGACCCAGTACTTC.

The V gene is TRBV28, the J gene TRBJ1-1, with TRBD1 identical over 7 bases. The CDR3 runs 15 residues. Trimming cost V 3 bases and J 4 bases; bases outside gene matches: 8. Germline CDR1 reads MDHEN; CDR2 reads SYDVKM. The CDR3 protein is CASSFDDRVGTEAFF. CDR3 DNA sequence: TGTGCCAGCAGTTTCGACGACAGGGTTGGCACTGAAGCTTTCTTT.

V and J are TRBV6-5 and TRBJ2-7, with D tentatively TRBD1 (6 bases). The CDR3 consists of 14 residues. Germline assignment: CDR1 MNHEY and CDR2 SVGAGI. The V end was cut by 2 bases, the J end by 5 bases, with 13 bases between. CDR3 loop: CASSYVQGQHEQYF. CDR3 DNA sequence: TGTGCCAGCAGTTACGTACAGGGTCAGCACGAGCAGTACTTC.

J is TRBJ2-2 and V is TRBV24-1; unclear D gene. V dropped 1 base and J dropped 6 bases, with 5 bases sitting between them. The CDR3 is 13 amino acids. CDR1 and CDR2 from the germline V gene are KGHDR and SFDVKD. The CDR3 DNA sequence: TGTGCCACCAGTGATTTTGGGCCCGGGGAGCTGTTTTTT. Translating it yields CATSDFGPGELFF.

The chain carries TRBV9 and TRBJ1-2; 8 nucleotides match TRBD1. The V gene end was trimmed by 3 bases and the J gene end by 5 bases; junction bases not matched to a gene: 9. The CDR3 has 15 amino acids. Germline CDR1 is SGDLS and CDR2 is YYNGEE. The CDR3 coding sequence is TGTGCCAGCAGCGAGAGAGGACAGGGCTATTATGGCTACACCTTC. Encoded protein: CASSERGQGYYGYTF.

V usage is TRBV28 and J usage is TRBJ2-1, with unresolved D. The ends were cut back, 2 bases at V and 6 bases at J, with 14 bases in the middle. The CDR3 has 15 amino acids. Germline CDR1 and CDR2: MDHEN and SYDVKM. The CDR3 loop reads CASSLRLARGNEQFF. The DNA for the CDR3 is TGTGCCAGCAGTTTACGGCTTGCACGAGGCAATGAGCAGTTCTTC.

This rearrangement joins TRBV27 to TRBJ1-2; tentatively, D is TRBD1 (6 bases). CDR3 length: 13 residues. The V end was cut by 6 bases, the J end by 4 bases, with 12 bases between. Germline CDR1 and CDR2: MNHEY and SMNVEV (reference sequence). The CDR3 nucleotides are TGTGCCAGCAGCGTGGGGGCTGGCTATGGCTACACCTTC. Translated: CASSVGAGYGYTF.